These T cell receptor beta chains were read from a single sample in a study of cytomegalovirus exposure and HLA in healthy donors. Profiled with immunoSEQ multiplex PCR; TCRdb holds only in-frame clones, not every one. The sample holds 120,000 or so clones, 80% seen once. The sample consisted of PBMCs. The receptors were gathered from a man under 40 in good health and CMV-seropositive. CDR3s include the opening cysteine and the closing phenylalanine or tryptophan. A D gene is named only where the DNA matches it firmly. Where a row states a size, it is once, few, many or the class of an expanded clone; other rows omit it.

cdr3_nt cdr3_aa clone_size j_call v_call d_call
TGCGCCAGCAGCTTGGGAGAGGGGAACACTGAAGCTTTCTTT CASSLGEGNTEAFF NA TRBJ1-1 TRBV5-1 NA
TGTGCCACAGTGGAGACGCCAGCTAACTATGGCTACACCTTC CATVETPANYGYTF NA TRBJ1-2 TRBV10-3 NA
TGTGCCAGCTGGGTCTCGGGCAGGGGGAAACTGTTTTTT CASWVSGRGKLFF NA TRBJ1-4 TRBV6-1 TRBD1
TGTGCCAGCGGACTAGCCTTAGACAATGAGCAGTTCTTC CASGLALDNEQFF NA TRBJ2-1 TRBV19 TRBD2
TGTGCCAGCAGTTCATTGGGACTTCAAGAGACCCAGTACTTC CASSSLGLQETQYF NA TRBJ2-5 TRBV28 NA
TGTGCCAGCAGTCAAGACAGGGCTGATCGTTCACCCCTCCACTTT CASSQDRADRSPLHF NA TRBJ1-6 TRBV27 TRBD1
TGCGCCAGCAGTGTTGGCCCGGGGACTGAAGCTTTCTTT CASSVGPGTEAFF few TRBJ1-1 TRBV10-1 NA
TGTGCCAGCAGTGTGGGGGCCTATATGAACACTGAAGCTTTCTTT CASSVGAYMNTEAFF NA TRBJ1-1 TRBV25-1 NA
TGTGCCAGCAGCCAGCTCCGGTGGAGGAAGGGGGCACCCGGGGAGCTGTTTTTT CASSQLRWRKGAPGELFF few TRBJ2-2 TRBV11-1 TRBD1
TGTGCCAGTAGACGGGACTCCCGGGGAGAGACCCAGTACTTC CASRRDSRGETQYF once TRBJ2-5 TRBV19 NA
TGTGCCAGCAGCTTAGCGGTTGTGGAGACTGAAGCTTTCTTT CASSLAVVETEAFF few TRBJ1-1 TRBV7-9 NA
TGCAGCGTTGGTGTGGCGAGGGCGGGCTACACCTTC CSVGVARAGYTF NA TRBJ1-2 TRBV29-1 NA
TGTGCCAGCAGTTTGAGGTCGGCGGGTAATGAAAAACTGTTTTTT CASSLRSAGNEKLFF NA TRBJ1-4 TRBV6-6 NA
TGTGCCAGCAGCCCCAGGGGGAGCTCCTACGAGCAGTACTTC CASSPRGSSYEQYF NA TRBJ2-7 TRBV7-6 TRBD1
TGTGCCTGGAGTGGACAGCCGTATTCACCCCTCCACTTT CAWSGQPYSPLHF NA TRBJ1-6 TRBV30 NA
TGCGCCAGCACCAGAGAGGCGGGGGCGCCCTACGAGCAGTACTTC CASTREAGAPYEQYF NA TRBJ2-7 TRBV10-2 NA
TGTGCCAGCTCACCACGCGGGCCCCCCGGAGAGACCCAGTACTTC CASSPRGPPGETQYF NA TRBJ2-5 TRBV18 NA
TGTGCCAGCAGCCTGGACCTAGGGGACTATGGCTACACCTTC CASSLDLGDYGYTF few TRBJ1-2 TRBV6-5 NA
TGCGCCAGCAGCCAAGATTCAGGGAATTCACCCCTCCACTTT CASSQDSGNSPLHF NA TRBJ1-6 TRBV4-1 NA
TGCAGCGTTGATTCGGGGTTCGACGGCTACACCTTC CSVDSGFDGYTF few TRBJ1-2 TRBV29-1 NA
TGTGCCAGTAGTATAGGAGGGATCGGCACTGAAGCTTCCTTT CASSIGGIGTEASF NA TRBJ1-1 TRBV19 NA
TGTGCCAGAAGCTTCGACAGGGCAGAGCACGAGCAGTACTTC CARSFDRAEHEQYF NA TRBJ2-7 TRBV5-3 TRBD1
TGTGCCAGCAGTTTAACCCGGGACAAGAACACTGAAGCTTTCTTT CASSLTRDKNTEAFF NA TRBJ1-1 TRBV28 NA
TGTGCCAGCAGCTTCGGACAGGGTTTGGAAAAACTGTTTTTT CASSFGQGLEKLFF NA TRBJ1-4 TRBV7-9 TRBD1
TGTGCCTGCGTACGGAGCACAGATACGCAGTATTTT CACVRSTDTQYF NA TRBJ2-3 TRBV30 NA
TGTGCCAGCACAGCGGGGGAAATCAATGAGCAGTTCTTC CASTAGEINEQFF few TRBJ2-1 TRBV6-1 TRBD2
TGCGCCAGCGTAGACAGGGCGGGAGGAGAGACCCAGTACTTC CASVDRAGGETQYF NA TRBJ2-5 TRBV5-1 NA
TGCGCCAGCAGCTTGGGACAGGGTGTAGATGGCTACACCTTC CASSLGQGVDGYTF NA TRBJ1-2 TRBV5-1 TRBD1
TGTGCCAGCACGCCCGTTAGTAATTCACCCCTCCACTTT CASTPVSNSPLHF NA TRBJ1-6 TRBV9 NA
TGTGCCAGCAGTGAAAAGTCCCTAAACTACTATGGCTACACCTTC CASSEKSLNYYGYTF NA TRBJ1-2 TRBV2 NA
TGCGCCAGCAGCCACCCCGGACTAGAAGGCGAGCAGTACTTC CASSHPGLEGEQYF NA TRBJ2-7 TRBV4-1 TRBD2
TGTGCCAGCAGCCAAGATCCCAGGGACACTGAAGCTTTCTTT CASSQDPRDTEAFF NA TRBJ1-1 TRBV4-2 NA
TGCGCCAGCAGCTTGGGCGGGGGGGAGACCCAGTACTTC CASSLGGGETQYF NA TRBJ2-5 TRBV5-1 TRBD2
TGTGCCAGTAGTATACCCAATACGGGGGAAAAACTGTTTTTT CASSIPNTGEKLFF NA TRBJ1-4 TRBV19 NA